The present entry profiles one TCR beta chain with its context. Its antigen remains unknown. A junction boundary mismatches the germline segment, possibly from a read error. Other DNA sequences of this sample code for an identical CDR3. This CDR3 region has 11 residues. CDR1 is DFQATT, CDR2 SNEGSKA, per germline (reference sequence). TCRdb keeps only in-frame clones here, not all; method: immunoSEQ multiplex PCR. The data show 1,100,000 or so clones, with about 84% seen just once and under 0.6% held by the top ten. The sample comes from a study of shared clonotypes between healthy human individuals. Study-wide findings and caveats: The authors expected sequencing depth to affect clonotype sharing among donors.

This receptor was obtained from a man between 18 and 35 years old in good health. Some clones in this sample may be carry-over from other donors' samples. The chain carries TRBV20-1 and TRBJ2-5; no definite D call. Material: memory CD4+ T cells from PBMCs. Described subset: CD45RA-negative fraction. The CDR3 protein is CSAGIGETQYF. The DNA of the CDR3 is TGCAGTGCTGGGATCGGTGAGACTCAGTACTTC.